One and the same sample provided the 7 T cell receptor beta chains below, sequenced in a study of cytomegalovirus exposure and HLA in healthy donors. PCR employed 60 Vbeta and 13 Jbeta primers. This table comes from immunoSEQ multiplex PCR, and its TCRdb copy is limited to in-frame clones, with some not included. The sample has 150,000 to 200,000 clones; 70% to 80% are singletons. Sequenced sample: PBMCs. These receptors all stem from a male donor in good health and CMV-seronegative.

This clone has a single count. In DNA form, the CDR3 reads TGTGCCAGCAGTGATCCGGGACAGGGGGTATCACCCCTCCACTTT. It is translated as CASSDPGQGVSPLHF. The rearrangement links TRBV25-1 to TRBJ1-6; the match to TRBD1 covers 11 bases. Germline V CDR1 and CDR2: MGHDK, SYGVNS. Unmatched junction bases numbered 5, after V lost 3 bases and J lost 10 bases. The CDR3 totals 15 residues.

The rearrangement links TRBV5-1 to TRBJ2-3; TRBD2 matches at 12 bases. The V and J ends lost 3 bases and 0 bases, in that order; junction bases with no gene match: 20. CDR1 is SGHRS, CDR2 YFSETQ, per germline. The CDR3 runs 22 residues. The CDR3 DNA reads as TGCGCCAGCAGCTGGGGGATAAGTCGCTTACTAGCGGGAGGACCTAGCACAGATACGCAGTATTTT. Protein sequence: CASSWGISRLLAGGPSTDTQYF.

This clone was picked up a small number of times. This chain links TRBV4-2 with TRBJ2-7; 8 bases agree with TRBD2. The junction had 4 bases not matched to a gene; V was cut back by 0 bases and J by 6 bases. The CDR3 loop spans 14 amino acids. From germline, CDR1 is LGHNA and CDR2 YNFKEQ. For the CDR3, the DNA is TGTGCCAGCAGCCAAGATCGAACTAGCGGCGAGCAGTACTTC. Translated: CASSQDRTSGEQYF.

This clone was picked up a small number of times. The chain carries TRBV5-4 and TRBJ2-4; D perhaps matches TRBD2 (6 bases). Germline assignment: CDR1 SGHNT and CDR2 YYREEE (reference sequence). There are 15 residues in the CDR3. The V end was cut by 0 bases, the J end by 9 bases, with 16 bases between. The CDR3 loop is CASSLGGNSGGIQYF. The CDR3 bases are TGTGCCAGCAGCTTGGGGGGGAATAGCGGCGGCATTCAGTACTTC.

This sequence joins TRBV5-1 and TRBJ2-3, with a tentative D call TRBD1 (8 bases). The CDR3 extends over 15 amino acids. Germline CDR1 SGHRS, CDR2 YFSETQ. Trimming left V 0 bases short and J 5 bases short, with 13 bases between. The CDR3 DNA reads TGCGCCAGCAGCTTGGGACAGGGGAGGGGAGATACGCAGTATTTT. Protein: CASSLGQGRGDTQYF.

The V gene is TRBV7-2, the J gene TRBJ1-5, with 7 bases lining up with TRBD1. Trimming cost V 6 bases and J 3 bases; bases outside gene matches: 8. This CDR3 contains 15 residues. CDR1 is SGHTA and CDR2 is FQGNSA in the germline V gene. CDR3: CASSSGTVANQPQHF. The CDR3 region has the DNA TGTGCCAGCAGTTCCGGGACAGTAGCCAATCAGCCCCAGCATTTT.

The rearrangement links TRBV5-1 to TRBJ2-1, with D perhaps matching TRBD2 (6 bases). The CDR3 covers 14 residues. With 0 bases removed from V and 6 bases from J, the gap between germline ends came to 10 bases. CDR1 is SGHRS, CDR2 YFSETQ, per germline. The CDR3 reads CASSLGGGTNEQFF. The CDR3 coding sequence is TGCGCCAGCAGCTTGGGTGGCGGGACCAATGAGCAGTTCTTC.